One sample yielded the 2 T cell receptor beta chains listed below, sequenced in a study of OX40 agonist ivuxolimab in advanced cancers. Library construction relied on the immunoSEQ multiplex PCR assay. TCRdb retrieved this table from immuneACCESS and kept in-frame rearrangements only. Not all clones are present; in checked studies, unresolved V genes account for under half, and no reason is known for the remainder. Across this sample there are roughly 100,000 clones, with under 90% seen only once. More than 0.95% of the sample is taken by the ten largest. The sequenced sample was CD4+ or CD8+ T cells sorted from blood, obtained in a trial of the OX40 agonist ivuxolimab. These receptors were collected from an adult with an advanced solid tumor such as melanoma, head and neck, liver or kidney cancer.

This rearrangement joins TRBV4-3 to TRBJ1-4, with 9 bases lining up with TRBD1. Germline CDR1 is LGHNA and CDR2 is YSLEER. J lost 4 bases, V lost 4 bases, and 7 bases had no gene match. The CDR3 is 16 amino acids. The DNA for the CDR3 is TGCGCCAGCAGCCGCCTTGGGACAGGGAATAATGAAAAACTGTTTTTT. As protein: CASSRLGTGNNEKLFF.

The chain uses TRBV9 and TRBJ1-4, with 7 bases matching TRBD1. Germline V gene lookup returns CDR1 SGDLS and CDR2 YYNGEE. CDR3 length: 14 amino acids. J lost 6 bases, V lost 4 bases, and 6 bases had no gene match. This CDR3 is CASSQTGNDEKLFF. The CDR3 nucleotides read TGTGCCAGCAGCCAGACAGGGAACGATGAAAAACTGTTTTTT.